Listed here are 21 T cell receptor beta chains from one sample, sequenced in a study of T cell repertoires in cytomegalovirus infection. TCRdb re-derived calls from the reads in MiXCR, one entry per CDR3 protein. The repertoire includes about 450,000 distinct CDR3 sequences, about 33% of them detected once, and approximately 14% sits in the top ten. The sequencing sample was made of PBMCs. These receptors were collected from a human donor in good health (CMV status not recorded). Some clones in this sample may be carry-over from other donors' samples.

This clonotype has just one count. This chain uses TRBV5-3 with TRBJ1-2; the D gene is possibly TRBD1 (6 bases). TRBV5-3 is designated an ORF whose function remains uncertain. The CDR3 has 15 residues. For the CDR3, the DNA is TGTGACAGCAGCCTCAAACAGGGCAGCCGAAATGGCTACACCTTC. Translation gives CDSSLKQGSRNGYTF.

This clonotype appeared many times. The genes are TRBV7-8 and TRBJ2-1; D is perhaps TRBD1 (6 bases). In germline, CDR1 is SGHVS, CDR2 FQNEAQ. The V end lost 5 bases, the J end lost 0 bases, and 11 bases lay between the germline ends. The CDR3 has 15 residues. The CDR3 DNA reads TGTGCCAGCAGCCCGGCAGGGGTCTCCTACAATGAGCAGTTCTTC. The encoded protein is CASSPAGVSYNEQFF.

The sample holds a few counts of this clonotype. The gene calls are TRBV4-1 and TRBJ2-2; tentative D call: TRBD2 (5 bases). This CDR3 contains 15 residues. V was trimmed by 4 bases and J by 5 bases, leaving 14 bases between them. The germline CDR1 and CDR2 sequences are MGHRA and YSYEKL. The CDR3 nucleotides are TGCGCCAGCAGCCCCACCTCCGGGGAAACCGGGGAGCTGTTTTTT. The encoded protein is CASSPTSGETGELFF.

In its sample, this clonotype was seen a few times. The genes are TRBV20-1 and TRBJ2-1, with 7 positions matching TRBD2. J was trimmed by 8 bases and V by 4 bases; bases with no gene match: 8. The CDR3 length is 13 residues. Per the germline V gene, CDR1 is DFQATT and CDR2 is SNEGSKA (reference sequence). The CDR3 region is CSATPLGGDEQFF. The CDR3 nucleotides are TGCAGTGCTACCCCGTTGGGAGGGGATGAGCAGTTCTTC.

This chain joins TRBV6-5 and TRBJ2-1; D unresolved. The CDR3 consists of 13 residues. Trimming cost V 4 bases and J 1 base, with 5 bases left between them. Germline values: CDR1 MNHEY, CDR2 SVGAGI. The CDR3 DNA reads as TGTGCCAGCAGTTGGGCGTCCTACAATGAGCAGTTCTTC. Its translation: CASSWASYNEQFF.

V and J are TRBV6-2 or TRBV6-3 and TRBJ2-1, with 12 bases identical to TRBD2. V dropped 4 bases and J dropped 0; count of bases not matched to a gene: 4. The length of the CDR3 is 17 residues. Germline values: CDR1 MNHEY, CDR2 SVGEGT. CDR3 bases: TGTGCCAGCAGTTCCCTAGCGGGGGGGCCCTCCTACAATGAGCAGTTCTTC. It specifies CASSSLAGGPSYNEQFF.

This chain connects TRBV6-6 to TRBJ2-5, with D perhaps being TRBD1 or TRBD2 (5 bases each). The germline V gene has CDR1 MNHNY and CDR2 SVGAGI (reference sequence). V lost 6 bases and J lost 1, with 18 bases in between. The length of the CDR3 is 16 residues. CDR3 region: CASSGSDGAGQETQYF. CDR3 nucleotides: TGTGCCAGCAGCGGGTCCGACGGGGCTGGCCAAGAGACCCAGTACTTC.

This clonotype was recorded a few times. This chain joins TRBV20-1 and TRBJ1-1; tentative D call: TRBD1 (5 bases). Trimming took 5 bases from V and 3 from J, leaving 13 bases between them. Looked up from germline, CDR1 is DFQATT and CDR2 is SNEGSKA (reference sequence). CDR3 size: 13 residues. As DNA, the CDR3 is TGCAGTGCTGCAGGGATTAGGGACACTGAAGCTTTCTTT. This translates into CSAAGIRDTEAFF.

The chain links TRBV5-1 to TRBJ2-5; 13 nucleotides agree with TRBD2. Germline values: CDR1 SGHRS, CDR2 YFSETQ. The CDR3 totals 17 residues. V dropped 5 bases and J dropped 3; count of bases not matched to a gene: 10. In DNA, the CDR3 is TGCGCCAGCAGACAGCCCAAACTAGCGGGGGGGGAAGAGACCCAGTACTTC. Translating gives CASRQPKLAGGEETQYF.

Of note for this clonotype: The conserved phenylalanine or tryptophan normally closing the CDR3 is absent here, so this likely arose from a read error. The DNA is left out, because the CDR3 cannot be placed on it with certainty; the CDR3 is given as TCRdb lists it. This sequence joins TRBV12-3 or TRBV12-4 and TRBJ1-6. Ends included, the CDR3 has 15 residues. CDR3 loop: CASSSSMDYNSPLHL.

Remarks on this clonotype: A read error may be the cause here, since a much bigger clone is one base away. The chain joins TRBV7-8 to TRBJ1-4; 7 nucleotides align to TRBD1. The germline gives CDR1 SGHVS, CDR2 FQNEAQ. This CDR3 has 15 residues. J lost 8 bases, V lost 5 bases, and 11 bases had no gene match. DNA for the CDR3: TGTGCCAGCAGCCCGCTCGAGACAGGGCAGGAAAAACTGTTTTTT. It translates to CASSPLETGQEKLFF.

In its sample, this clonotype was seen many times. The chain carries TRBV10-3 and TRBJ1-1; tentatively, D is TRBD1 (6 bases). The CDR3 totals 14 residues. Germline V lookup: CDR1 ENHRY, CDR2 SYGVKD. Trimming removed 5 bases from V and 0 bases from J, with 10 bases in between. In DNA form, the CDR3 reads TGTGCCATCAGTTCACAGGGCTTGAACACTGAAGCTTTCTTT. This translates into CAISSQGLNTEAFF.

This clonotype was observed a few times. The chain carries TRBV11-2 and TRBJ1-2, with 9 bases lining up with TRBD1. CDR1 is SGHAT, CDR2 FQNNGV, per germline. The V and J ends lost 6 bases and 3 bases, in that order; junction bases with no gene match: 5. CDR3 length equals 14 residues. CDR3 DNA: TGTGCCAGCAGGTCGGACAGGGGTGACTATGGCTACACCTTC. Translating it yields CASRSDRGDYGYTF.

This chain uses TRBV3-1 with TRBJ2-1; 9 positions agree with TRBD1. CDR3 length: 13 residues. Trimming removed 4 bases from V and 9 bases from J; junction bases left unmatched: 4. Germline V gene lookup returns CDR1 LGHDT and CDR2 YNNKEL (reference sequence). The CDR3 bases are TGTGCCAGCAGCCGGGACAGGGTTGGTGAGCAGTTCTTC. Residues: CASSRDRVGEQFF.

This clonotype was counted many times. This rearrangement joins TRBV25-1 to TRBJ1-5; D gene unclear. Germline CDR1 reads MGHDK; CDR2 reads SYGVNS. This CDR3 has 13 amino acids. Trimming cost V 2 bases and J 11 bases, with 13 bases left between them. The CDR3 DNA reads TGTGCCAGCAGTGAAGAGTGGCTGGCGGCCCAGCATTTT. Residues: CASSEEWLAAQHF.

This sequence joins TRBV7-9 and TRBJ1-2; D remains unclear. Germline V gives CDR1 SEHNR, CDR2 FQNEAQ (reference sequence). The CDR3 consists of 15 residues. The V and J ends lost 1 base and 0 bases respectively, with 9 bases between them. The DNA for the CDR3 is TGTGCCAGCAGCTTAGGTACGCGCCCTAACTATGGCTACACCTTC. This encodes CASSLGTRPNYGYTF.

With regard to this clonotype: Germline is not matched at one junction end, which may reflect a read error. The chain joins TRBV12-3 or TRBV12-4 to TRBJ1-4, with D perhaps TRBD1 (6 bases). The CDR3 is 14 amino acids. CDR3 in DNA: TGTGCCAGTTTAAAAGGGGGGATTAATGAAAACCTGTTTTTT. As protein: CASLKGGINENLFF.

The chain combines TRBV7-9 with TRBJ2-3; perhaps TRBD2 as D (6 bases). Germline CDR1 and CDR2: SEHNR and FQNEAQ (reference sequence). The ends were cut back, 0 bases at V and 2 bases at J, with 12 bases in the middle. This CDR3 is 16 amino acids long. Here the CDR3 reads CASSLAPGGPTDTQYF. In DNA, the CDR3 is TGTGCCAGCAGCTTAGCGCCCGGGGGACCCACAGATACGCAGTATTTT.

This clonotype occurred a few times. The chain uses TRBV6-2 or TRBV6-3 and TRBJ1-6; the D is unclear. From germline, CDR1 is MNHEY and CDR2 SVGEGT. The CDR3 has 16 amino acids. V was clipped by 4 bases and J by 0 bases, with 10 bases between them. CDR3 DNA: TGTGCCAGCAGTTTTGACGGTCACTCCTATAATTCACCCCTCCACTTT. This encodes CASSFDGHSYNSPLHF.

This clonotype was picked up many times. The V and J genes are TRBV7-2 and TRBJ1-5; the D gene is possibly TRBD1 (5 bases). The germline V and J ends were trimmed by 5 bases and 3 bases, with 11 bases remaining between them. CDR3 length: 14 residues. Germline V gene lookup returns CDR1 SGHTA and CDR2 FQGNSA. The CDR3 sequence is CASSTGTPNQPQHF. CDR3 nucleotides: TGTGCCAGCAGCACTGGGACCCCCAATCAGCCCCAGCATTTT. Variable domain in full (rest from reference TRBV7-2 and TRBJ1-5): GAGVSQSPSNKVTEKGKDVELRCDPISGHTALYWYRQSLGQGLEFLIYFQGNSAPDKSGLPSDRFSAERTGGSVSTLTIQRTQQEDSAVYLCASSTGTPNQPQHFGDGTRLSIL.

This clonotype was seen at least ten times. The V and J genes are TRBV14 and TRBJ2-7, with D uncertain. Looked up from germline, CDR1 is SGHDN and CDR2 is FVKESK. V lost 6 bases to trimming and J lost 4 bases, with 7 bases between them. This CDR3 has 11 amino acids. The CDR3 nucleotides read TGTGCCAGCAGTCCCGGTTACGAGCAGTACTTC. Protein sequence: CASSPGYEQYF.